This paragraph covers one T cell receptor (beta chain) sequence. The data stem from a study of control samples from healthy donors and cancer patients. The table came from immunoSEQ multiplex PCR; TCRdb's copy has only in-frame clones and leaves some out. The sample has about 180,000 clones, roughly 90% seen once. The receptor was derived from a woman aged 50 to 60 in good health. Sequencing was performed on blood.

Here the CDR3 DNA reads TGCAGTGCTAGTTTTGGGGGCAATCAGCCCCAGCATTTT. The encoded protein is CSASFGGNQPQHF. The chain employs TRBV20-1 and TRBJ1-5, with D uncertain. Deletions cut 3 bases from V and 2 bases from J, with 8 bases between. This CDR3 contains 13 residues. Germline V lookup: CDR1 DFQATT, CDR2 SNEGSKA (reference sequence).